This TCR beta chain was profiled in a study of blood T cell repertoires in COVID-19. Study details: Acute-phase and convalescent COVID-19 samples originated in the United States, Italy and Spain. From T cells, B-cell-depleted T cells, or PBMCs came the material, which was cDNA or gDNA.

TCRdb's table, derived via immunoSEQ multiplex PCR, lists solely in-frame clones and lacks some. There are roughly 120,000 clones in the sample; about 86% occur only once, and roughly 1% lies in the top ten. The CDR3 is 15 amino acids. Germline V gives CDR1 KGHSH, CDR2 LQKENI. V lost 5 bases and J lost 4, with 14 bases in between. This sequence was found in a woman between 45 and 60 years old with active or convalescent COVID-19. The chain couples TRBV18 to TRBJ2-2; perhaps TRBD1 as D (5 bases). Sequenced input: peripheral blood. CDR3 bases: TGTGCCAGCTCAGGGTTGGACACAGGCACCGGGGAGCTGTTTTTT. Protein: CASSGLDTGTGELFF.